This TCR beta chain was identified during a study of control samples from healthy donors and cancer patients. The V gene lost 0 bases and the J gene lost 0 bases, with 8 bases spanning the gap. The CDR3 runs to 16 residues. Germline V CDR1 and CDR2: LGHNA, YSLEER. Produced via immunoSEQ multiplex PCR; TCRdb's table is partial and in-frame only. The sample lists 84,000 or so clones, 91% seen once, with 17% in the top ten. The sequenced material came from blood. The genes are TRBV4-3 and TRBJ1-4; no reliable D call. This clonotype originated in a man aged 50-59 years in good health. In DNA, the CDR3 is TGCGCCAGCAGCCAAGAGTACACTTCAACTAATGAAAAACTGTTTTTT. Translating gives CASSQEYTSTNEKLFF.